This TCR beta chain was recovered during a study of shared clonotypes between healthy human individuals. This CDR3 is built from 11 residues. Deletions cut 3 bases from V and 6 bases from J, with 3 bases between. The germline CDR1 and CDR2 sequences are SNHLY and FYNNEI. This clone was seen a single time. Only in-frame clones appear in the TCRdb table, and some are missing; sequencing was by immunoSEQ multiplex PCR. This table holds fewer than 850,000 clones, about 96% found once. Terminally differentiated effector memory CD45RA+ cells were excluded from the naive CD8 cells, which were CD45RO-negative and positively selected for CCR7.

The chain uses TRBV2 and TRBJ2-1; the D is unclear. Sample: naive CD8+ T cells sorted from blood. This clonotype originated in a man aged 30 to 45 in good health. Here the CDR3 reads CASSEINEQFF. In DNA form, the CDR3 reads TGTGCCAGCAGTGAGATCAATGAGCAGTTCTTC.